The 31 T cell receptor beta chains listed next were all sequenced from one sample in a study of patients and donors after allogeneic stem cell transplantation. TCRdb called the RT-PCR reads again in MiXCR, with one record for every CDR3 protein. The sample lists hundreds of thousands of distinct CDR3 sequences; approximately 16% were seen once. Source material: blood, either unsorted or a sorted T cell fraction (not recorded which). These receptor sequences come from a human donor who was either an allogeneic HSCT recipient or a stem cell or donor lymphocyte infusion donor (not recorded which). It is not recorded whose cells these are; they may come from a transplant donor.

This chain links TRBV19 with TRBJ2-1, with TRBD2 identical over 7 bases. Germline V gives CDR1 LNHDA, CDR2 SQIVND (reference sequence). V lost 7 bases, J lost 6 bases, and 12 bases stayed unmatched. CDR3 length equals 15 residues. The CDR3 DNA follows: TGTGCCAGTATCCCTAGCGGCAGAGGGGTCAATGAGCAGTTCTTC. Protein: CASIPSGRGVNEQFF.

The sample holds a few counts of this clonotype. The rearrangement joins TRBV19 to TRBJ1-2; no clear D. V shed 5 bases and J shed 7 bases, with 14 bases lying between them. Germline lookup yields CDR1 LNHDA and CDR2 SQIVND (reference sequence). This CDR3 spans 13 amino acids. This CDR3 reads CASSSRTVPGYTF. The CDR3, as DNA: TGTGCCAGTAGTTCTCGGACCGTCCCTGGCTACACCTTC.

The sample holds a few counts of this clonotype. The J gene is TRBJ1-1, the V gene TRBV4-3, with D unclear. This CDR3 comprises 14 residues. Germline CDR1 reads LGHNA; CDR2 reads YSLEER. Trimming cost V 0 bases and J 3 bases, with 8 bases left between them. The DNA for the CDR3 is TGCGCCAGCAGCCAAGATAATGCGTACACTGAAGCTTTCTTT. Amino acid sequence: CASSQDNAYTEAFF.

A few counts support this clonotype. The CDR3 region has the DNA TGCAGCGTTGTGTCAGGGGTAGAGACCCAGTACTTC. Its protein product is CSVVSGVETQYF. The chain uses TRBV29-1 and TRBJ2-5; TRBD1 is a possible D gene (6 bases). Germline V gene sequence: CDR1 SQVTM, CDR2 ANQGSEA. This CDR3 comprises 12 residues. V was trimmed by 4 bases and J by 4 bases, leaving 10 bases between them.

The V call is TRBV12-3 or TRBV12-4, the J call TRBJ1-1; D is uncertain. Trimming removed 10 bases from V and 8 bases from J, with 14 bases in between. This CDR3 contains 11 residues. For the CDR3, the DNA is TGTGCCACCTCAGGACCCGCAGAAGCTTTCTTT. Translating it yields CATSGPAEAFF.

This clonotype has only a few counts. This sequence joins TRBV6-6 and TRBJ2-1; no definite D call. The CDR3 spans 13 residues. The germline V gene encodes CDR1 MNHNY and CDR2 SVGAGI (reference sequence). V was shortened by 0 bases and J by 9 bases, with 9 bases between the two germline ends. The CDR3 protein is CASSYSSRREQFF. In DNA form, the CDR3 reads TGTGCCAGCAGTTACTCTTCTCGGCGTGAGCAGTTCTTC.

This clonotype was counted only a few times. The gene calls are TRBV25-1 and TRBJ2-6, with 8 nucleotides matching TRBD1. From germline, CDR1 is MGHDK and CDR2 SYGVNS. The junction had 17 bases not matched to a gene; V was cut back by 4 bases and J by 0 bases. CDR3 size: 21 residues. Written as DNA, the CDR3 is TGTGCCAGCAGTGCTCCCCCGGGACAGGTTACGGCGAGCTCTGGGGCCAACGTCCTGACTTTC. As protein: CASSAPPGQVTASSGANVLTF.

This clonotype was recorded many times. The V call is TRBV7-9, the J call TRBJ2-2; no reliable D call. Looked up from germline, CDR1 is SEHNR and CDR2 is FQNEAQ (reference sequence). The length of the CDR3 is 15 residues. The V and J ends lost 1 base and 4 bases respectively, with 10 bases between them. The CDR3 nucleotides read TGTGCCAGCAGCTTAGAGGACCACTCCACCGGGGAGCTGTTTTTT. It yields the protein CASSLEDHSTGELFF.

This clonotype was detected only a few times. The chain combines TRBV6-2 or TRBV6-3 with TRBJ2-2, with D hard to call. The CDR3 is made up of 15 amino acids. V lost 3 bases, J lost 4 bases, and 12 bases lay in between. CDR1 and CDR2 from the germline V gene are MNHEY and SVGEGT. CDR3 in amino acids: CASSYFSTFTGELFF. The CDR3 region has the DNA TGTGCCAGCAGTTATTTCAGCACTTTCACCGGGGAGCTGTTTTTT.

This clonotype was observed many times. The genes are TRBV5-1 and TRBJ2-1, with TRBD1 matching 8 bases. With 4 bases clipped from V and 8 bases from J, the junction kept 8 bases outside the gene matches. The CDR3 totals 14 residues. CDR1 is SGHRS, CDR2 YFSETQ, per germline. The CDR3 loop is CASSVTGEGDEQFF. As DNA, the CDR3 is TGCGCCAGCAGCGTGACAGGGGAAGGGGATGAGCAGTTCTTC.

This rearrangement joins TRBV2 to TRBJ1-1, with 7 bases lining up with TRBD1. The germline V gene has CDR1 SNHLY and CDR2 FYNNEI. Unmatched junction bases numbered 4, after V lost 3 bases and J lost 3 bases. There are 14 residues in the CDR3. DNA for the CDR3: TGTGCCAGCAGTGAGTACAGGGGTTACACTGAAGCTTTCTTT. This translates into CASSEYRGYTEAFF.

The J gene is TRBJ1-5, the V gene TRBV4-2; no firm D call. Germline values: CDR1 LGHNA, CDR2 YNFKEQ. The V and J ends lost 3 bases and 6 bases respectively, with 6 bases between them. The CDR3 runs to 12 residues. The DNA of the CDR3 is TGTGCCAGCAGCCAGCGAGGTCAGCCCCAGCATTTT. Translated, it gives CASSQRGQPQHF.

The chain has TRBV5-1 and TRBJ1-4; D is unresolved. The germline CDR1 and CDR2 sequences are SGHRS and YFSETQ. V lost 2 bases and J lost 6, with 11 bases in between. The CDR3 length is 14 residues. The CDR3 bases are TGCGCCAGCAGCTTACAAGGACCAGATGAAAAACTGTTTTTT. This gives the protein CASSLQGPDEKLFF.

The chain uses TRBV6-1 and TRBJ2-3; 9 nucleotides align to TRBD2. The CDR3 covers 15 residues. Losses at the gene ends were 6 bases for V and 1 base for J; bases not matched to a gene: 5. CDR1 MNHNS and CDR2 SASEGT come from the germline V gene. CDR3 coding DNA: TGTGCCAGCAGGGTAGCGGGAGTTGGCACAGATACGCAGTATTTT. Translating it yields CASRVAGVGTDTQYF.

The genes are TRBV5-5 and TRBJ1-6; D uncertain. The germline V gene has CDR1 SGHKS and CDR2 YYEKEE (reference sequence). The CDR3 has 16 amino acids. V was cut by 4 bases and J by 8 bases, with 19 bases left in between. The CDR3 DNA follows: TGTGCCAGCAGCCGGGGTCGGGAGGGTAGTTATTCACCCCTCCACTTT. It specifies CASSRGREGSYSPLHF.

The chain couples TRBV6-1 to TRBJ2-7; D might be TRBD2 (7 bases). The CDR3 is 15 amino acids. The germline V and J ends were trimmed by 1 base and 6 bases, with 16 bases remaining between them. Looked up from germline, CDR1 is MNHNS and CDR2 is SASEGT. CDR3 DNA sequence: TGTGCCAGCAGTGAAGTGGGGGGGCTAGGTACCGAGCAGTACTTC. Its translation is CASSEVGGLGTEQYF.

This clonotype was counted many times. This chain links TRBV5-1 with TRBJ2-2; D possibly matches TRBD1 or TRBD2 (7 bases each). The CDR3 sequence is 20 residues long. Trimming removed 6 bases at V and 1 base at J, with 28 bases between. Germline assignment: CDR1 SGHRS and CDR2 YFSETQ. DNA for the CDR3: TGCGCCAGCAAATTCGACAGGGCCTCGGGGAGCGGGAAGAACACCGGGGAGCTGTTTTTT. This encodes CASKFDRASGSGKNTGELFF.

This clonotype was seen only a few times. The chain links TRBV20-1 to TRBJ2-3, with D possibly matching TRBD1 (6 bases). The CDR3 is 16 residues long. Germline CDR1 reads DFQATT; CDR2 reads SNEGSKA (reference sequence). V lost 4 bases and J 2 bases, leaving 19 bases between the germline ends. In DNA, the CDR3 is TGCAGTGCTAAGAAAACCGGGACATCCCTCACAGATACGCAGTATTTT. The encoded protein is CSAKKTGTSLTDTQYF.

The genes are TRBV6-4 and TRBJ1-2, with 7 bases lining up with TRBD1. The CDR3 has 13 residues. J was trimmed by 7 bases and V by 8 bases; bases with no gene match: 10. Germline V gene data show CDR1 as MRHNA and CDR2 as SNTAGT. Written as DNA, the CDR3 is TGTGCCAGCCGTCCAGGGACAGCAAGTGGCTACACCTTC. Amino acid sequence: CASRPGTASGYTF.

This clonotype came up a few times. CDR3 coding DNA: TGTGCCTGGAGTGTAGCGACAGGGGGCGATCAGCCCCAGCATTTT. Translated, it gives CAWSVATGGDQPQHF. This chain joins TRBV30 and TRBJ1-5; TRBD1 aligns across 10 bases. Per germline, CDR1 GTSNPN and CDR2 SVGIG (reference sequence). The CDR3 spans 15 residues. V dropped 0 bases and J dropped 5; count of bases not matched to a gene: 4.

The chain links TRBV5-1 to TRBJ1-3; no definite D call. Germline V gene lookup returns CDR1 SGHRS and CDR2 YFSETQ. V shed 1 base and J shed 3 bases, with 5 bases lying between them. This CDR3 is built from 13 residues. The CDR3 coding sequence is TGCGCCAGCAGCTTGTGGGGTGGAAACACCATATATTTT. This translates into CASSLWGGNTIYF. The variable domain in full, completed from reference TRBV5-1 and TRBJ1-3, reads KAGVTQTPRYLIKTRGQQVTLSCSPISGHRSVSWYQQTPGQGLQFLFEYFSETQRNKGNFPGRFSGRQFSNSRSEMNVSTLELGDSALYLCASSLWGGNTIYFGEGSWLTVV.

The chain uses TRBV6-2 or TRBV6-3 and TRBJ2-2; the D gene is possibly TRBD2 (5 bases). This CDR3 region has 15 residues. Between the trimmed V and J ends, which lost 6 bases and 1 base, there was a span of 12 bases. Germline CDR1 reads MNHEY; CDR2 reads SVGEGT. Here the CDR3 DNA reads TGTGCCAGCAGCCCTAGCTTTTGGAACACCGGGGAGCTGTTTTTT. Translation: CASSPSFWNTGELFF.

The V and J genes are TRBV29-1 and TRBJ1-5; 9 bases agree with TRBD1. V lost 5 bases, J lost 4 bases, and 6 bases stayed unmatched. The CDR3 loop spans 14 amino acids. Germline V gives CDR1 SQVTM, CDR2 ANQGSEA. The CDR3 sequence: CSVRTGDGNQPQHF. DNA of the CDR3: TGCAGCGTTCGGACAGGGGATGGGAATCAGCCCCAGCATTTT. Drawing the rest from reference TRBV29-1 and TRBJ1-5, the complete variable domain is SAVISQKPSRDICQRGTSLTIQCQVDSQVTMMFWYRQQPGQSLTLIATANQGSEATYESGFVIDKFPISRPNLTFSTLTVSNMSPEDSSIYLCSVRTGDGNQPQHFGDGTRLSIL.

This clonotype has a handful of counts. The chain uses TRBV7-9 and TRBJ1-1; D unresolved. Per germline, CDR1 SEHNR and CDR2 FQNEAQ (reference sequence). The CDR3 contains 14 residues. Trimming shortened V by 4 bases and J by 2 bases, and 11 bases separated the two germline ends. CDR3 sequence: CASSYPPENTEAFF. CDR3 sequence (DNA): TGTGCCAGCAGCTACCCTCCTGAAAACACTGAAGCTTTCTTT.

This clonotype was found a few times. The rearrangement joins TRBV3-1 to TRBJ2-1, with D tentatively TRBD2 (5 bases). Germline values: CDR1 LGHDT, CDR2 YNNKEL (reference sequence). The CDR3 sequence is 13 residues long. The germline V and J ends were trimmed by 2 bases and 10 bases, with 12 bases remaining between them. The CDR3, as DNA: TGTGCCAGCAGCCAAACTCTAGCATCGGAGCAGTTCTTC. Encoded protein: CASSQTLASEQFF.

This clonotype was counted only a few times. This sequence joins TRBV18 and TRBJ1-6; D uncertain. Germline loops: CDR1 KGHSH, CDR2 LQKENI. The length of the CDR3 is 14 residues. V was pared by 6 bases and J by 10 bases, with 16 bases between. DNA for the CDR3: TGTGCCAGCTCCCAAGGAATGATAGGCTCACCCCTCCACTTT. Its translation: CASSQGMIGSPLHF.

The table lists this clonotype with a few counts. The CDR3 DNA follows: TGCAGTGCTAGAGATCACCCACTATACAATGAGCAGTTCTTC. Translation gives CSARDHPLYNEQFF. V and J are TRBV20-1 and TRBJ2-1; D is unclear. In germline, CDR1 is DFQATT, CDR2 SNEGSKA (reference sequence). The CDR3 spans 14 residues. Trimming stripped 0 bases from V and 4 bases from J, with 10 bases between.

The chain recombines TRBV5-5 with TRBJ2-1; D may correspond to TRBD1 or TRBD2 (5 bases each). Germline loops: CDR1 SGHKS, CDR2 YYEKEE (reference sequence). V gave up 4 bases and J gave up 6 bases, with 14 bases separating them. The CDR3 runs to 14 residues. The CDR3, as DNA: TGTGCCAGCAGCCCACCAAGGGGAGTCAATGAGCAGTTCTTC. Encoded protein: CASSPPRGVNEQFF.

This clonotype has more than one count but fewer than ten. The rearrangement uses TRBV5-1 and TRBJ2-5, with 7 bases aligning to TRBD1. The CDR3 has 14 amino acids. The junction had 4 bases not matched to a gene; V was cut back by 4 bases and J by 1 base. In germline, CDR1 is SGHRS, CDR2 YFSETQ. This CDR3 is CASSRGLAQETQYF. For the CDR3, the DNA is TGCGCCAGCAGCAGGGGGCTAGCCCAAGAGACCCAGTACTTC.

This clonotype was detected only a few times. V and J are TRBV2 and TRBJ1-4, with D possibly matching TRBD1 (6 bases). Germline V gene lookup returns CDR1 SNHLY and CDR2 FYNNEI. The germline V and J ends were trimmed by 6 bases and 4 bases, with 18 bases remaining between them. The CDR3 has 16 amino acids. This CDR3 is CASSDRSVLYNEKLFF. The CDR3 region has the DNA TGTGCCAGCAGCGACAGGTCCGTCCTCTATAATGAAAAACTGTTTTTT.

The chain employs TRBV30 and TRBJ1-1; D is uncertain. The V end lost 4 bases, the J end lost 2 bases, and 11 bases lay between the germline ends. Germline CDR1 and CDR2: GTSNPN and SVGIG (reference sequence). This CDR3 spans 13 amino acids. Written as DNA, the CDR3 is TGTGCCTGGAACGGTCACCCTAACACTGAAGCTTTCTTT. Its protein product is CAWNGHPNTEAFF. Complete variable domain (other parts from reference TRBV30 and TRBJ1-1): SQTIHQWPATLVQPVGSPLSLECTVEGTSNPNLYWYRQAAGRGLQLLFYSVGIGQISSEVPQNLSASRPQDRQFILSSKKLLLSDSGFYLCAWNGHPNTEAFFGQGTRLTVV.